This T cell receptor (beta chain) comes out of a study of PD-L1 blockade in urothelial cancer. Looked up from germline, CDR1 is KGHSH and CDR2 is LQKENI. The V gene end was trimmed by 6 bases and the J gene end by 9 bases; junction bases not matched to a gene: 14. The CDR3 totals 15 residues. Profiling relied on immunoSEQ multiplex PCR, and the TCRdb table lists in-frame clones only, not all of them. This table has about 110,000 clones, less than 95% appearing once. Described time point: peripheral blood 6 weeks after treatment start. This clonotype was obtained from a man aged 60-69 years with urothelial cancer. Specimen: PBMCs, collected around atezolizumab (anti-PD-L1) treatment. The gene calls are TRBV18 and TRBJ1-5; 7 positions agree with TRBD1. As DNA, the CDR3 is TGTGCCAGCTCCCAATCCCAGGGGGATTCGGGGCCCCAGCATTTT. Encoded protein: CASSQSQGDSGPQHF.